The next 10 T cell receptor beta chains were all read from a single sample in a study of T cells after yellow fever vaccination. In TCRdb, the 5' RACE reads were re-called with MiXCR into one record per CDR3 protein. The sample includes some 390,000 distinct CDR3 sequences, roughly a sixth of them seen just once. This material consisted of PBMCs, taken before the yellow fever booster vaccination. The source of these receptors is a man aged 18 to 29 who received the YFV17D yellow fever vaccine.

This clonotype was recorded a few times. This chain connects TRBV28 to TRBJ2-3; 10 positions match TRBD2. Trimming removed 3 bases from V and 2 bases from J; junction bases left unmatched: 11. The CDR3 consists of 18 residues. Germline assignment: CDR1 MDHEN and CDR2 SYDVKM. DNA for the CDR3: TGTGCCAGCAGTTTCTACCTAGCGGGGGATTATAACACAGATACGCAGTATTTT. Translated: CASSFYLAGDYNTDTQYF.

V gene TRBV7-3 combines with J gene TRBJ2-1, with TRBD1 identical over 10 bases. CDR1 SGHTA and CDR2 FQGTGA come from the germline V gene. V was pared by 8 bases and J by 5 bases, with 6 bases of the junction left unmatched. This CDR3 is built from 14 residues. DNA for the CDR3: TGTGCCAGCTGCTGGGGGACAGGGGACAATGAGCAGTTCTTC. Protein product: CASCWGTGDNEQFF.

J is TRBJ2-5 and V is TRBV7-2, with 9 bases lining up with TRBD1. CDR1 is SGHTA and CDR2 is FQGNSA in the germline V gene. There are 14 residues in the CDR3. The junction had 3 bases not matched to a gene; V was cut back by 5 bases and J by 2 bases. In DNA form, the CDR3 reads TGTGCCAGCAGCCGGGACAGGGTACAAGAGACCCAGTACTTC. Amino acids: CASSRDRVQETQYF. The full variable domain, rest sourced from reference TRBV7-2 and TRBJ2-5, is GAGVSQSPSNKVTEKGKDVELRCDPISGHTALYWYRQSLGQGLEFLIYFQGNSAPDKSGLPSDRFSAERTGGSVSTLTIQRTQQEDSAVYLCASSRDRVQETQYFGPGTRLLVL.

The chain joins TRBV20-1 to TRBJ2-3; tentative D call: TRBD1 (6 bases). In germline, CDR1 is DFQATT, CDR2 SNEGSKA (reference sequence). V lost 0 bases and J lost 3, with 10 bases in between. This CDR3 has 14 amino acids. The CDR3 reads CSARDGGTTDTQYF. The CDR3 bases are TGCAGTGCTAGAGATGGGGGCACTACAGATACGCAGTATTTT.

This chain uses TRBV29-1 with TRBJ2-1, with 14 positions matching TRBD2. V was pared by 1 base and J by 16 bases, with 15 bases of the junction left unmatched. The germline gives CDR1 SQVTM, CDR2 ANQGSEA. The CDR3 totals 16 residues. The CDR3 DNA follows: TGCAGCGTTGAAGGCTGGAAGACTAGCGGGGGGGCCAGTCTCTTCTTC. Its translation: CSVEGWKTSGGASLFF.

In its sample, this clonotype was seen a few times. The rearrangement links TRBV7-2 to TRBJ1-6, with 8 bases that match TRBD1. Per the germline V gene, CDR1 is SGHTA and CDR2 is FQGNSA. The CDR3 has 15 amino acids. The junction had 5 bases not matched to a gene; V was cut back by 5 bases and J by 5 bases. CDR3 sequence (DNA): TGTGCCAGCAGCCCCCGGGACAGGCATAATTCACCCCTCCACTTT. Its protein is CASSPRDRHNSPLHF.

This clonotype was detected only a few times. V is TRBV11-2 and J is TRBJ2-1; D not certain. Germline V CDR1 and CDR2: SGHAT, FQNNGV. Between the trimmed V and J ends, which lost 2 bases and 7 bases, there was a span of 12 bases. The CDR3 loop spans 14 amino acids. The CDR3 DNA sequence: TGTGCCAGCAGCTTAAACCCAGGATCAAATGAGCAGTTCTTC. Protein sequence: CASSLNPGSNEQFF.

The chain joins TRBV7-3 to TRBJ1-5; 10 bases match TRBD1. The trim removed 3 bases at V and 0 bases at J, leaving 5 bases unmatched. Germline V gene data show CDR1 as SGHTA and CDR2 as FQGTGA. The CDR3 loop spans 17 amino acids. The CDR3 region has the DNA TGTGCCAGCAGCTTCCGGACAGGGGGAACTAGCAATCAGCCCCAGCATTTT. This gives the protein CASSFRTGGTSNQPQHF. The full variable domain, rest sourced from reference TRBV7-3 and TRBJ1-5, is GAGVSQTPSNKVTEKGKYVELRCDPISGHTALYWYRQSLGQGPEFLIYFQGTGAADDSGLPNDRFFAVRPEGSVSTLKIQRTERGDSAVYLCASSFRTGGTSNQPQHFGDGTRLSIL.

This clonotype was detected a few times. This chain connects TRBV20-1 to TRBJ2-3, with TRBD1 as a possible D gene (5 bases). Germline lookup yields CDR1 DFQATT and CDR2 SNEGSKA (reference sequence). Trimming pared 4 bases from V and 0 bases from J, leaving 11 bases between. The CDR3 covers 14 residues. Here the CDR3 reads CSATRGASTDTQYF. The CDR3 coding sequence is TGCAGTGCTACTCGTGGGGCTAGCACAGATACGCAGTATTTT.

This CDR3 reads CASRADRASYNEQFF. The CDR3 coding sequence is TGTGCCAGCAGAGCTGACAGGGCCTCCTACAATGAGCAGTTCTTC. This sequence joins TRBV12-3 or TRBV12-4 and TRBJ2-1; 7 bases fit TRBD1. This CDR3 is built from 15 residues. The V and J ends lost 6 bases and 0 bases, in that order; junction bases with no gene match: 5.